The next 30 T cell receptor beta chains were all read from a single sample in a study of T-cell memory formation after mild COVID-19 (dated by TCRdb to the early 2020s). Receptors were amplified or captured by 5' RACE. TCRdb shows the sequencer as Illumina NovaSeq 6000. The public reads were quality trimmed at Q25 with fastp and then assembled into clones with MiXCR by TCRdb, keeping productive beta chains. Every distinct CDR3 protein forms one entry, paired with its most common genes and DNA. The sample data list 92,000 or so distinct CDR3 sequences, and 10% to 15% of these were observed just once. The ten largest clones capture about 27% of the sample. The sequenced sample was PBMCs or a T cell subset sorted from them (not recorded which). These receptor sequences come from an adult woman who had mild COVID-19 (a few samples of this study predate the infection). The sample titles of this study are shuffled in the database, so cell type and time point are left out; the donor was told from shared clones.

Many counts were recorded for this clonotype. This sequence joins TRBV7-6 and TRBJ2-1, with 7 bases matching TRBD1. The V and J ends lost 5 bases and 8 bases, in that order; junction bases with no gene match: 12. CDR1 and CDR2 (germline): SGHVS, FNYEAQ. CDR3 size: 15 residues. The CDR3 loop is CASSTRQGDRHEQFF. DNA of the CDR3: TGTGCCAGCAGCACCCGACAGGGAGACCGACATGAGCAGTTCTTC.

The table lists this clonotype with a few counts. V is TRBV9 and J is TRBJ2-1; unclear D gene. The CDR3 is made up of 12 amino acids. Trimming took 0 bases from V and 5 from J, leaving 3 bases between them. Germline-derived CDR1 and CDR2 are SGDLS and YYNGEE. As DNA, the CDR3 is TGTGCCAGCAGCGTAGCGGACAATGAGCAGTTCTTC. Translating gives CASSVADNEQFF. The whole variable domain, remainder taken from reference TRBV9 and TRBJ2-1, is DSGVTQTPKHLITATGQRVTLRCSPRSGDLSVYWYQQSLDQGLQFLIQYYNGEERAKGNILERFSAQQFPDLHSELNLSSLELGDSALYFCASSVADNEQFFGPGTRLTVL.

This clonotype turned up a few times. V and J are TRBV3-1 and TRBJ2-7, with D possibly TRBD2 on 5 matching bases. CDR3 length equals 13 residues. Germline V gene data show CDR1 as LGHDT and CDR2 as YNNKEL (reference sequence). The V and J ends lost 5 bases and 2 bases respectively, with 10 bases between them. The CDR3 loop reads CASSVAAAYEQYF. Here the CDR3 DNA reads TGTGCCAGCAGCGTAGCAGCGGCCTACGAGCAGTACTTC.

The sample holds a few counts of this clonotype. CDR3 in DNA: TGTGCCAGCAGTTCGTGGGACAGGGTCGACACCGGGGAGCTGTTTTTT. This codes for CASSSWDRVDTGELFF. The rearrangement joins TRBV12-3 or TRBV12-4 to TRBJ2-2, with 9 positions matching TRBD1. The CDR3 runs 16 residues. V trimming: 4 bases; J trimming: 3 bases; junction bases outside the gene matches: 6.

This clonotype has only a few counts. V usage is TRBV6-1 and J usage is TRBJ1-6; the D gene is possibly TRBD1 (6 bases). V lost 0 bases, J lost 9 bases, and 15 bases lay in between. CDR3 length equals 16 residues. Germline CDR1 is MNHNS and CDR2 is SASEGT. In DNA form, the CDR3 reads TGTGCCAGCAGTGAAGCAGTCTCGGCAGGGGTTTCACCCCTCCACTTT. Encoded protein: CASSEAVSAGVSPLHF.

A few counts support this clonotype. This chain connects TRBV7-2 to TRBJ2-6; possible D gene TRBD1, 5 bases. Trimming pared 5 bases from V and 12 bases from J, leaving 17 bases between. Germline V gives CDR1 SGHTA, CDR2 FQGNSA. The CDR3 has 14 amino acids. The CDR3 loop reads CASSPDSYTGVLTF. The CDR3, as DNA: TGTGCCAGCAGCCCTGACAGCTATACTGGCGTCCTGACTTTC.

The J gene is TRBJ2-3, the V gene TRBV14, with 7 nucleotides matching TRBD1. The CDR3 is 13 amino acids. With V trimmed by 5 bases and J by 4 bases, 3 bases remained unmatched. The germline CDR1 and CDR2 sequences are SGHDN and FVKESK. As DNA, the CDR3 is TGTGCCAGCAGCACGACAGGGCCAGATACGCAGTATTTT. This encodes CASSTTGPDTQYF.

This chain links TRBV7-6 with TRBJ1-2; 7 bases align to TRBD1. The length of the CDR3 is 13 residues. V was clipped by 5 bases and J by 10 bases; unmatched bases: 10. The V gene's germline CDR1 is SGHVS and CDR2 FNYEAQ. CDR3 sequence: CASSRPGTESYTF. CDR3 DNA: TGTGCCAGCAGCCGTCCCGGGACAGAATCCTACACCTTC. The variable domain in full, with the rest retrieved from reference TRBV7-6 and TRBJ1-2, is GAGVSQSPRYKVTKRGQDVALRCDPISGHVSLYWYRQALGQGPEFLTYFNYEAQQDKSGLPNDRFSAERPEGSISTLTIQRTEQRDSAMYRCASSRPGTESYTFGSGTRLTVV.

The chain couples TRBV4-2 to TRBJ2-1, with 11 bases lining up with TRBD1. V was clipped by 0 bases and J by 6 bases; unmatched bases: 22. Germline CDR1 and CDR2: LGHNA and YNFKEQ. The CDR3 is 22 amino acids. The CDR3 loop reads CASSQDVWGDRGSPRTPNEQFF. DNA of the CDR3: TGTGCCAGCAGCCAAGATGTATGGGGGGACAGGGGGTCCCCCCGGACCCCCAATGAGCAGTTCTTC.

This clonotype was seen at least ten times. This chain connects TRBV20-1 to TRBJ1-6, with D maybe TRBD1 (6 bases). The germline V gene encodes CDR1 DFQATT and CDR2 SNEGSKA (reference sequence). Trimming shortened V by 0 bases and J by 0 bases, and 12 bases separated the two germline ends. The CDR3 covers 17 residues. CDR3 sequence (DNA): TGCAGTGCTAGAGATCAGGACAGAAGCTCCTATAATTCACCCCTCCACTTT. Protein sequence: CSARDQDRSSYNSPLHF.

The rearrangement joins TRBV29-1 to TRBJ2-7; D may match TRBD1 or TRBD2 (5 bases each). The CDR3 sequence is 12 residues long. Between the trimmed V and J ends, which lost 6 bases and 11 bases, there was a span of 20 bases. Germline-derived CDR1 and CDR2 are SQVTM and ANQGSEA. For the CDR3, the DNA is TGCAGCGTCGTAAGGGACGACCCCGGGGAGTACTTC. It specifies CSVVRDDPGEYF.

This clonotype occurred many times. The chain combines TRBV13 with TRBJ2-3, with 10 bases lining up with TRBD2. The CDR3 runs 18 residues. The V and J ends lost 4 bases and 3 bases, in that order; junction bases with no gene match: 13. Germline assignment: CDR1 PRHDT and CDR2 FYEKMQ (reference sequence). The DNA of the CDR3 is TGTGCCAGCAGCTCGGCCGGGGCTAGCGGGAGTGGTACAGATACGCAGTATTTT. As protein: CASSSAGASGSGTDTQYF.

In its sample, this clonotype was seen a few times. The chain combines TRBV12-3 or TRBV12-4 with TRBJ2-3; TRBD2 might be the D (6 bases). V shed 9 bases and J shed 4 bases, with 11 bases lying between them. There are 12 residues in the CDR3. This CDR3 is CASQTSSDTQYF. The CDR3 DNA is TGTGCCAGTCAGACTAGTTCAGATACGCAGTATTTT.

This clonotype was counted only a few times. V gene TRBV6-1 combines with J gene TRBJ1-1, with D uncertain. Germline V gives CDR1 MNHNS, CDR2 SASEGT. CDR3 length: 14 residues. V was shortened by 3 bases and J by 0 bases, with 8 bases between the two germline ends. The CDR3 here is CASSDNRMNTEAFF. In DNA, the CDR3 is TGTGCCAGCAGTGATAATAGGATGAACACTGAAGCTTTCTTT.

This clonotype was counted a few times. This rearrangement joins TRBV7-6 to TRBJ2-3; D call uncertain. The germline CDR1 and CDR2 sequences are SGHVS and FNYEAQ. The CDR3 contains 14 residues. Trimming took 5 bases from V and 1 from J, leaving 10 bases between them. CDR3 nucleotides: TGTGCCAGCAGCCCGGCTATAGGCACAGATACGCAGTATTTT. Protein: CASSPAIGTDTQYF.

There are a few counts of this clonotype. The chain couples TRBV7-3 to TRBJ2-1; 9 positions agree with TRBD2. Germline loops: CDR1 SGHTA, CDR2 FQGTGA. The CDR3 covers 17 residues. The V gene end was trimmed by 1 base and the J gene end by 2 bases; junction bases not matched to a gene: 6. CDR3 amino acids: CASSLNVGLAPYNEQFF. The CDR3 nucleotides read TGTGCCAGCAGCTTAAACGTGGGACTAGCTCCCTACAATGAGCAGTTCTTC.

Only a few counts were recorded for this clonotype. This rearrangement joins TRBV7-6 to TRBJ1-1, with 7 bases matching TRBD1. The CDR3 consists of 14 residues. Germline CDR1 and CDR2: SGHVS and FNYEAQ. J lost 3 bases, V lost 1 base, and 2 bases had no gene match. CDR3 bases: TGTGCCAGCAGCTTAGGGACAGGCGACACTGAAGCTTTCTTT. Amino acids: CASSLGTGDTEAFF. Together with reference TRBV7-6 and TRBJ1-1, the CDR3 gives the full variable domain: GAGVSQSPRYKVTKRGQDVALRCDPISGHVSLYWYRQALGQGPEFLTYFNYEAQQDKSGLPNDRFSAERPEGSISTLTIQRTEQRDSAMYRCASSLGTGDTEAFFGQGTRLTVV.

The chain recombines TRBV7-9 with TRBJ2-3, with 9 bases aligning to TRBD2. From germline, CDR1 is SEHNR and CDR2 FQNEAQ (reference sequence). The CDR3 sequence is 15 residues long. V lost 4 bases, J lost 1 base, and 3 bases stayed unmatched. The CDR3 sequence is CASSSIAGGTDTQYF. DNA for the CDR3: TGTGCCAGCAGCTCTATAGCGGGGGGCACAGATACGCAGTATTTT.

Only a few counts were recorded for this clonotype. This rearrangement joins TRBV6-2 or TRBV6-3 to TRBJ2-7; 9 nucleotides line up with TRBD2. The germline gives CDR1 MNHEY, CDR2 SVGEGT. CDR3 length: 17 amino acids. The V gene end was trimmed by 1 base and the J gene end by 2 bases; junction bases not matched to a gene: 9. CDR3: CASSYFSGSRTPYEQYF. The CDR3 DNA follows: TGTGCCAGCAGTTACTTTAGCGGGAGTCGAACCCCCTACGAGCAGTACTTC.

This clonotype was picked up a small number of times. This chain links TRBV4-1 with TRBJ2-2; TRBD2 aligns across 8 bases. J lost 6 bases, V lost 0 bases, and 3 bases had no gene match. The CDR3 sequence is 15 residues long. Germline V CDR1 and CDR2: MGHRA, YSYEKL. CDR3 amino acids: CASSQEGLAAGELFF. The CDR3 DNA reads TGCGCCAGCAGCCAAGAAGGACTAGCCGCCGGGGAGCTGTTTTTT.

V gene TRBV4-2 combines with J gene TRBJ2-7, with a possible D match to TRBD2 (5 bases). V lost 1 base, J lost 3 bases, and 13 bases lay in between. Germline V gives CDR1 LGHNA, CDR2 YNFKEQ. This CDR3 region has 15 residues. CDR3 sequence reads: CASSQVITGGYEQYF. The DNA for the CDR3 is TGTGCCAGCAGCCAAGTTATTACCGGAGGCTACGAGCAGTACTTC.

The chain employs TRBV14 and TRBJ2-7, with a tentative D call TRBD1 (5 bases). Deletions cut 4 bases from V and 0 bases from J, with 13 bases between. This CDR3 comprises 15 residues. Germline V gene sequence: CDR1 SGHDN, CDR2 FVKESK. CDR3 nucleotide sequence: TGTGCCAGCAGCCCCGACAGACAGAGCTCCTACGAGCAGTACTTC. The encoded protein is CASSPDRQSSYEQYF.

This clonotype was found a few times. This rearrangement joins TRBV5-1 to TRBJ2-5; D remains ambiguous. V shed 3 bases and J shed 5 bases, with 11 bases lying between them. The CDR3 has 13 residues. Germline lookup yields CDR1 SGHRS and CDR2 YFSETQ. CDR3: CASSYLKTETQYF. The CDR3 region has the DNA TGCGCCAGCAGCTATCTAAAGACGGAGACCCAGTACTTC.

This rearrangement joins TRBV7-8 to TRBJ2-7; a possible D gene is TRBD1 (5 bases). V was trimmed by 5 bases and J by 0 bases, leaving 8 bases between them. Germline lookup yields CDR1 SGHVS and CDR2 FQNEAQ. The CDR3 is made up of 13 amino acids. The CDR3 DNA reads as TGTGCCAGCAGCGACAGAAGCTCCTACGAGCAGTACTTC. Translated, it gives CASSDRSSYEQYF.

The chain combines TRBV7-3 with TRBJ2-3; 15 bases match TRBD2. V lost 5 bases and J lost 4; bases outside the gene matches: 4. Germline-derived CDR1 and CDR2 are SGHTA and FQGTGA. CDR3 size: 16 residues. CDR3 sequence reads: CASSPWTSGGADTQYF. CDR3 DNA sequence: TGTGCCAGCAGCCCCTGGACTAGCGGGGGGGCAGATACGCAGTATTTT. The full variable domain, its missing parts supplied by reference TRBV7-3 and TRBJ2-3, is GAGVSQTPSNKVTEKGKYVELRCDPISGHTALYWYRQSLGQGPEFLIYFQGTGAADDSGLPNDRFFAVRPEGSVSTLKIQRTERGDSAVYLCASSPWTSGGADTQYFGPGTRLTVL.

This clonotype was seen repeatedly, ten times or more. The V call is TRBV12-3 or TRBV12-4, the J call TRBJ2-3, with D perhaps being TRBD1 or TRBD2 (6 bases each). This CDR3 has 14 amino acids. Trimming stripped 6 bases from V and 3 bases from J, with 13 bases between. CDR3 residues: CASREGGRTDTQYF. CDR3 DNA sequence: TGTGCCAGCAGAGAAGGGGGGAGAACAGATACGCAGTATTTT.

This clonotype showed up just a few times. This sequence joins TRBV6-2 or TRBV6-3 and TRBJ2-5, with 10 bases lining up with TRBD1. The CDR3 is 16 residues long. With V trimmed by 4 bases and J by 3 bases, 8 bases remained unmatched. In germline, CDR1 is MNHEY, CDR2 SVGEGT. The CDR3 DNA follows: TGTGCCAGCAGTTGGGTGGGGACAGGGGAGGAAGAGACCCAGTACTTC. Translated: CASSWVGTGEEETQYF.

This chain links TRBV5-1 with TRBJ2-7; D call uncertain. CDR1 SGHRS and CDR2 YFSETQ come from the germline V gene. Trimming left V 0 bases short and J 1 base short, with 8 bases between. The length of the CDR3 is 14 residues. This CDR3 reads CASSLEPASYEQYF. CDR3 coding DNA: TGCGCCAGCAGCTTGGAGCCAGCGTCCTACGAGCAGTACTTC.

This clonotype was counted ten times or more. This chain connects TRBV11-2 to TRBJ2-1; 12 bases line up with TRBD2. The germline V gene has CDR1 SGHAT and CDR2 FQNNGV. V lost 1 base, J lost 5 bases, and 0 bases stayed unmatched. CDR3 size: 15 residues. CDR3 DNA: TGTGCCAGCAGCTTAGGACTAGCGGGAGACAATGAGCAGTTCTTC. Its translation is CASSLGLAGDNEQFF.

This clonotype was seen once. The chain recombines TRBV19 with TRBJ1-1; D gene uncertain. The CDR3 is made up of 14 amino acids. Trimming shortened V by 5 bases and J by 0 bases, and 10 bases separated the two germline ends. The germline CDR1 and CDR2 sequences are LNHDA and SQIVND (reference sequence). The CDR3 sequence: CASSRRTLNTEAFF. CDR3 in DNA: TGTGCCAGTAGTCGGCGGACTCTGAACACTGAAGCTTTCTTT. The full variable domain, its missing parts supplied by reference TRBV19 and TRBJ1-1, is DGGITQSPKYLFRKEGQNVTLSCEQNLNHDAMYWYRQDPGQGLRLIYYSQIVNDFQKGDIAEGYSVSREKKESFPLTVTSAQKNPTAFYLCASSRRTLNTEAFFGQGTRLTVV.